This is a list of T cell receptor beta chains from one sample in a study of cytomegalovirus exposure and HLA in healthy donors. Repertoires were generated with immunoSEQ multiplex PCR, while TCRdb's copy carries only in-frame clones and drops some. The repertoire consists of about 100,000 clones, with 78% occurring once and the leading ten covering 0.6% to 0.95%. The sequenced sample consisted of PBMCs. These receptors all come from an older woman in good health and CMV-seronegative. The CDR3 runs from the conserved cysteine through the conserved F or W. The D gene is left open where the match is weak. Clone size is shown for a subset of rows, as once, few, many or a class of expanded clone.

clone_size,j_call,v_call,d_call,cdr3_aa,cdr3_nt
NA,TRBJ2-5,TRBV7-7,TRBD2,CASSRLAGLQETQYF,TGTGCCAGCAGCCGACTAGCGGGCTTGCAAGAGACCCAGTACTTC
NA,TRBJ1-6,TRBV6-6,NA,CASSLDGTSYNSPLHF,TGTGCCAGCAGTCTAGACGGAACCTCCTATAATTCACCCCTCCACTTT
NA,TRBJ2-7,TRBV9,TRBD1,CASSARLDRTEQYF,TGTGCCAGCAGCGCTAGGCTGGACAGGACCGAGCAGTACTTC
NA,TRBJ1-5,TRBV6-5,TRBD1,CASRQQGVGNQPQHF,TGTGCCAGCAGGCAACAGGGGGTTGGCAATCAGCCCCAGCATTTT
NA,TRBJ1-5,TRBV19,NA,CASSTGSNQPQHF,TGTGCCAGTAGTACAGGTAGCAATCAGCCCCAGCATTTT
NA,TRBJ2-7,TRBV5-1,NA,CASSLGERTDSLHEQYF,TGCGCCAGCAGCTTGGGAGAGCGGACAGATTCCCTCCACGAGCAGTACTTC
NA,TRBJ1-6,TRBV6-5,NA,CASSRGTSVRSPLHF,TGTGCCAGCAGTCGAGGGACATCGGTTCGTTCACCCCTCCACTTT
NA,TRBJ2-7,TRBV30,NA,CAWSVRGGYEQYF,TGTGCCTGGAGTGTACGAGGGGGTTACGAGCAGTACTTC
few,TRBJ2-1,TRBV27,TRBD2,CASSSLTSGGAIYNEQFF,TGTGCCAGCAGTTCTCTGACTAGCGGGGGGGCCATTTACAATGAGCAGTTCTTC
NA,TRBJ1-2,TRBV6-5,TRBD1,CASSRTGEGYTF,TGTGCCAGCAGCCGGACAGGGGAAGGCTACACCTTC
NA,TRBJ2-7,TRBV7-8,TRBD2,CASSLLAGGNSYEQYF,TGTGCCAGCAGCCTCCTAGCGGGAGGAAATTCGTACGAGCAGTACTTC
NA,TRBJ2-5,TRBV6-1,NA,CASSEAGAEGQETQYF,TGTGCCAGCAGTGAAGCGGGGGCAGAAGGACAAGAGACCCAGTACTTC
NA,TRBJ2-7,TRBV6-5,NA,CASRGGIHEQYF,TGTGCCAGCAGGGGGGGAATACACGAGCAGTACTTC
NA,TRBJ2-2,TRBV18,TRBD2,CASSPPTSGSLNGELFF,TGTGCCAGCTCACCACCGACAAGCGGGAGCTTGAACGGGGAGCTGTTTTTT
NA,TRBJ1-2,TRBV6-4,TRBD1,CASTPHGGQGYGYTF,TGTGCCAGCACCCCACATGGGGGACAGGGTTATGGCTACACCTTC
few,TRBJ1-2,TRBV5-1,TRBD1,CASNPGDRGTNYGYTF,TGCGCCAGCAACCCAGGGGACAGGGGAACTAACTATGGCTACACCTTC
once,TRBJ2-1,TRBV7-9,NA,CASSLILKVGASFF,TGTGCCAGCAGCTTAATACTTAAGGTGGGGGCCTCGTTCTTC
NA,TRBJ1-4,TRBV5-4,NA,CASSLDSGVGKLFF,TGTGCCAGCAGCTTGGATAGCGGGGTCGGAAAACTGTTTTTT
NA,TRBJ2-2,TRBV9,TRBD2,CASSLLGLAGRDTGELFF,TGTGCCAGCAGCCTCCTGGGACTAGCGGGAAGGGACACCGGGGAGCTGTTTTTT
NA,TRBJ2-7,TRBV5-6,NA,CASSLLGQGNEQYF,TGTGCCAGCAGCCTCCTGGGTCAGGGAAACGAGCAGTACTTC
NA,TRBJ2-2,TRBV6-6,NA,CASSTRDSATGELFF,TGTGCCAGCAGTACCCGGGACTCGGCGACCGGGGAGCTGTTTTTT
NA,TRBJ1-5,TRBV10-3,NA,CAFDSRERSNQPQHF,TGTGCTTTCGATAGCAGGGAACGTAGCAATCAGCCCCAGCATTTT